Following are 26 T cell receptor beta chains from one sample sequenced in a study of T cells after yellow fever vaccination. TCRdb reanalysed the 5' RACE reads using MiXCR and keeps one entry per CDR3 protein. The data hold roughly 310,000 distinct CDR3 sequences, with roughly 8.7% observed a single time. The sequencing here drew on PBMCs, taken on the day of the first yellow fever vaccination. The receptors shown here come from a man between 18 and 35 years old who received the YFV17D yellow fever vaccine.

There are many counts of this clonotype. J is TRBJ1-5 and V is TRBV5-1; no firm D call. The CDR3 covers 15 residues. Trimming took 4 bases from V and 2 from J, leaving 13 bases between them. Germline CDR1 and CDR2: SGHRS and YFSETQ. Here the CDR3 DNA reads TGCGCCAGCAGCCCCGGAGGAGAACGCAATCAGCCCCAGCATTTT. Translated: CASSPGGERNQPQHF.

This clonotype was observed a few times. The chain has TRBV15 and TRBJ2-3; maybe TRBD2 (7 bases). The V gene's germline CDR1 is LNHNV and CDR2 YYDKDF (reference sequence). The CDR3 spans 16 residues. Trimming took 3 bases from V and 5 from J, leaving 18 bases between them. The DNA of the CDR3 is TGTGCCACCAGCAGCTGGGGGGGGCGTCAAGAAGATACGCAGTATTTT. This encodes CATSSWGGRQEDTQYF. Combining the CDR3 with reference TRBV15 and TRBJ2-3 gives the whole variable domain DAMVIQNPRYQVTQFGKPVTLSCSQTLNHNVMYWYQQKSSQAPKLLFHYYDKDFNNEADTPDNFQSRRPNTSFCFLDIRSPGLGDTAMYLCATSSWGGRQEDTQYFGPGTRLTVL.

This clonotype was seen at least ten times. J is TRBJ2-5 and V is TRBV6-5, with TRBD2 identical over 7 bases. V lost 2 bases, J lost 3 bases, and 3 bases stayed unmatched. This CDR3 has 14 amino acids. CDR1 MNHEY and CDR2 SVGAGI come from the germline V gene. This chain's CDR3 is CASSYDGGEETQYF. The DNA for the CDR3 is TGTGCCAGCAGTTACGATGGGGGGGAAGAGACCCAGTACTTC.

In its sample, this clonotype was seen many times. This chain uses TRBV12-3 or TRBV12-4 with TRBJ1-5, with a weak D call TRBD1 (5 bases). With 3 bases removed from V and 6 bases from J, the gap between germline ends came to 12 bases. The CDR3 consists of 14 residues. For the CDR3, the DNA is TGTGCCAGCAGTTTTTTCCAGGGCGTTCAGCCCCAGCATTTT. As protein: CASSFFQGVQPQHF.

J is TRBJ2-1 and V is TRBV7-2; TRBD2 is a possible D gene (6 bases). The germline V and J ends were trimmed by 3 bases and 5 bases, with 17 bases remaining between them. The CDR3 consists of 16 residues. Germline assignment: CDR1 SGHTA and CDR2 FQGNSA. This chain's CDR3 is CASSFYPPGVDNEQFF. CDR3 coding DNA: TGTGCCAGCAGCTTCTACCCCCCGGGGGTCGACAATGAGCAGTTCTTC.

This clonotype was seen a handful of times. The gene calls are TRBV5-1 and TRBJ1-1, with 8 bases fitting TRBD1. Looked up from germline, CDR1 is SGHRS and CDR2 is YFSETQ. CDR3 length: 14 amino acids. This CDR3 is CATRRTGLNTEAFF. CDR3 DNA sequence: TGCGCGACCAGACGGACAGGGCTGAACACTGAAGCTTTCTTT. Variable domain in full (rest from reference TRBV5-1 and TRBJ1-1): KAGVTQTPRYLIKTRGQQVTLSCSPISGHRSVSWYQQTPGQGLQFLFEYFSETQRNKGNFPGRFSGRQFSNSRSEMNVSTLELGDSALYLCATRRTGLNTEAFFGQGTRLTVV.

The rearrangement joins TRBV6-5 to TRBJ1-3; D is undetermined. The CDR3 length is 15 residues. V gave up 0 bases and J gave up 0 bases, with 6 bases separating them. In germline, CDR1 is MNHEY, CDR2 SVGAGI. CDR3 in DNA: TGTGCCAGCAGTTACTCTGACAACTCTGGAAACACCATATATTTT. Translating it yields CASSYSDNSGNTIYF.

This clonotype has more than one count but fewer than ten. V usage is TRBV7-2 and J usage is TRBJ2-7, with 7 bases that match TRBD1. Germline CDR1 SGHTA, CDR2 FQGNSA. V lost 5 bases to trimming and J lost 2 bases; unmatched junction nucleotides: 3. This CDR3 contains 13 residues. The DNA of the CDR3 is TGTGCCAGCAGCCGACAGGGTGCCTACGAGCAGTACGTC. Amino acid sequence: CASSRQGAYEQYV.

Turning to this clonotype: A read error may account for a junction end that differs from germline. The chain has TRBV9 and TRBJ1-6; D is ambiguous. The CDR3 has 15 amino acids. CDR1 and CDR2 (germline): SGDLS, YYNGEE. The CDR3 DNA reads TGTGCCAGCAGCGTAGATGCAACAGATAAATCACCCCTCCACTTT. It encodes CASSVDATDKSPLHF.

In this sample, this clonotype turned up a few times. The chain couples TRBV5-4 to TRBJ2-7, with D possibly being TRBD2 (6 bases). The germline V gene encodes CDR1 SGHNT and CDR2 YYREEE (reference sequence). The CDR3 loop spans 18 amino acids. V was trimmed by 2 bases and J by 1 base, leaving 22 bases between them. CDR3 in DNA: TGTGCCAGCAGCTTCATTCCTCCTCGCGGGGCCTCTTCCTACGAGCAGTACTTC. Translated, it gives CASSFIPPRGASSYEQYF.

The chain combines TRBV7-6 with TRBJ2-5, with D maybe TRBD2 (6 bases). The CDR3 totals 15 residues. Germline V gene sequence: CDR1 SGHVS, CDR2 FNYEAQ. V dropped 3 bases and J dropped 0 bases, with 11 bases sitting between them. In DNA, the CDR3 is TGTGCCAGCAGCTTGGAGTGGGGGGACCAAGAGACCCAGTACTTC. Amino acids: CASSLEWGDQETQYF.

The CDR3: CASSQEAGTGIRETQYF. DNA for the CDR3: TGCGCCAGCAGCCAAGAGGCCGGGACAGGGATCCGGGAGACCCAGTACTTC. This chain connects TRBV4-3 to TRBJ2-5, with 9 bases aligning to TRBD1. Trimming at V came to 0 bases and at J to 5 bases, leaving 10 bases not matched to a gene. The germline CDR1 and CDR2 sequences are LGHNA and YSLEER. CDR3 size: 17 residues.

This clonotype was picked up a small number of times. V gene TRBV12-5 combines with J gene TRBJ2-1; no definite D call. V lost 6 bases to trimming and J lost 8 bases, with 11 bases between them. The CDR3 runs 12 residues. Germline V gene lookup returns CDR1 LGHNT and CDR2 FRNRAP. CDR3 amino acids: CASGPGPYEQFF. CDR3 bases: TGTGCTAGTGGCCCGGGCCCCTATGAGCAGTTCTTC. Full variable domain (rest looked up from reference TRBV12-5 and TRBJ2-1): DARVTQTPRHKVTEMGQEVTMRCQPILGHNTVFWYRQTMMQGLELLAYFRNRAPLDDSGMPKDRFSAEMPDATLATLKIQPSEPRDSAVYFCASGPGPYEQFFGPGTRLTVL.

The chain couples TRBV7-9 to TRBJ2-7, with D tentatively TRBD2 (5 bases). V lost 5 bases to trimming and J lost 11 bases, with 13 bases between them. CDR1 and CDR2 from the germline V gene are SEHNR and FQNEAQ (reference sequence). This CDR3 spans 11 amino acids. The CDR3 is CASSVGISKYF. In DNA form, the CDR3 reads TGTGCCAGCAGCGTCGGGATTTCAAAGTACTTC.

This clonotype has at least ten counts. This chain links TRBV12-3 or TRBV12-4 with TRBJ2-3, with D perhaps matching TRBD1 (5 bases). The CDR3 extends over 13 amino acids. Trimming removed 2 bases from V and 8 bases from J, with 11 bases in between. CDR3 region: CASSLSSGATQYF. The CDR3 DNA sequence: TGTGCCAGCAGTTTATCGTCTGGGGCTACGCAGTATTTT.

This clonotype has a count of ten or more. The rearrangement joins TRBV5-1 to TRBJ1-5, with D uncertain. Germline lookup yields CDR1 SGHRS and CDR2 YFSETQ. This CDR3 has 15 residues. With 1 base removed from V and 0 bases from J, the gap between germline ends came to 8 bases. DNA for the CDR3: TGCGCCAGCAGCTTGAGCCCGGCTAGCAATCAGCCCCAGCATTTT. Residues: CASSLSPASNQPQHF.

This clonotype was detected a few times. The chain joins TRBV5-1 to TRBJ1-1, with 9 nucleotides matching TRBD1. The junction had 6 bases not matched to a gene; V was cut back by 2 bases and J by 7 bases. This CDR3 is 14 amino acids long. The germline CDR1 and CDR2 sequences are SGHRS and YFSETQ. The CDR3 nucleotides are TGCGCCAGCAGCTTTGGACAGGGGCGGCGTGAAGCTTTCTTT. Amino acids: CASSFGQGRREAFF.

Turning to this clonotype: This may be a read error, as it is one base from a much larger clone. The V call is TRBV20-1, the J call TRBJ1-3; possible D gene TRBD1, 5 bases. Per the germline V gene, CDR1 is DFQATT and CDR2 is SNEGSKA (reference sequence). The length of the CDR3 is 19 residues. CDR3 in DNA: TGCAGTGCTAGAGCCTTTATGGCAGGGCGCCCGGACTCTGGAAGCACCATATATTTT. Translation: CSARAFMAGRPDSGSTIYF.

CDR3 in amino acids: CASSQLAGTPSTDTQYF. In DNA, the CDR3 is TGCGCCAGCAGCCAACTCGCCGGGACACCTAGCACAGATACGCAGTATTTT. The J gene is TRBJ2-3, the V gene TRBV4-3; maybe TRBD1 (6 bases). The CDR3 contains 17 residues. V lost 2 bases to trimming and J lost 0 bases, with 15 bases between them. In germline, CDR1 is LGHNA, CDR2 YSLEER.

This clonotype was recorded a few times. The gene calls are TRBV5-1 and TRBJ2-3; D could derive from TRBD1 or TRBD2 (6 bases each). Germline CDR1 SGHRS, CDR2 YFSETQ. Trimming pared 6 bases from V and 10 bases from J, leaving 15 bases between. This CDR3 is built from 12 residues. The CDR3 nucleotides read TGCGCCAGCATGGTAACTGGGGGGCCGCAGTATTTT. This gives the protein CASMVTGGPQYF.

The chain links TRBV12-3 or TRBV12-4 to TRBJ1-1, with 7 bases that match TRBD1. The length of the CDR3 is 15 residues. The V segment lost 6 bases and the J segment 4 bases; nucleotides outside the gene matches: 11. The CDR3 coding sequence is TGTGCCAGCAGCCACATCGGACAGGCAGGCACTGAAGCTTTCTTT. Protein sequence: CASSHIGQAGTEAFF.

The chain uses TRBV4-3 and TRBJ1-1; D not resolved. This CDR3 region has 14 residues. CDR1 LGHNA and CDR2 YSLEER come from the germline V gene. Trimming stripped 0 bases from V and 7 bases from J, with 12 bases between. The CDR3 region is CASSQDLGMGEAFF. In DNA form, the CDR3 reads TGCGCCAGCAGCCAAGACCTCGGGATGGGTGAAGCTTTCTTT.

This clonotype showed up many times. The rearrangement links TRBV29-1 to TRBJ1-1; D gene uncertain. V was cut by 4 bases and J by 4 bases, with 13 bases left in between. The length of the CDR3 is 13 residues. Germline values: CDR1 SQVTM, CDR2 ANQGSEA. The CDR3 sequence is CSVVSGRGTEAFF. The CDR3 region has the DNA TGCAGCGTTGTATCCGGGCGCGGCACTGAAGCTTTCTTT. Combining the CDR3 with reference TRBV29-1 and TRBJ1-1 gives the whole variable domain SAVISQKPSRDICQRGTSLTIQCQVDSQVTMMFWYRQQPGQSLTLIATANQGSEATYESGFVIDKFPISRPNLTFSTLTVSNMSPEDSSIYLCSVVSGRGTEAFFGQGTRLTVV.

In nucleotides, the CDR3 is TGTGCCAGCTCAGTTGGGAGTTCCACTAACGACGAGCAGTACTTC. It codes for CASSVGSSTNDEQYF. This sequence joins TRBV18 and TRBJ2-7; D possibly corresponds to TRBD2 (5 bases). The germline V and J ends were trimmed by 5 bases and 5 bases, with 19 bases remaining between them. The CDR3 extends over 15 amino acids. CDR1 is KGHSH and CDR2 is LQKENI in the germline V gene.

This clonotype was seen only a few times. V and J are TRBV11-2 and TRBJ1-6; D call uncertain. Looked up from germline, CDR1 is SGHAT and CDR2 is FQNNGV. The CDR3 spans 16 residues. Trimming removed 5 bases at V and 5 bases at J, with 16 bases between. The CDR3 bases are TGTGCCAGCAGCCCGAGAGGGCAGCTTAATAATTCACCCCTCCACTTT. It translates to CASSPRGQLNNSPLHF.

CDR3 amino acids: CASSLDLRELGSAGELFF. The CDR3 nucleotides are TGTGCCAGCAGCTTAGATCTTAGGGAGTTAGGATCCGCCGGGGAGCTGTTTTTT. V gene TRBV11-2 combines with J gene TRBJ2-2, with a tentative D call TRBD2 (5 bases). Deletions cut 0 bases from V and 6 bases from J, with 20 bases between. The CDR3 consists of 18 residues. Germline lookup yields CDR1 SGHAT and CDR2 FQNNGV.